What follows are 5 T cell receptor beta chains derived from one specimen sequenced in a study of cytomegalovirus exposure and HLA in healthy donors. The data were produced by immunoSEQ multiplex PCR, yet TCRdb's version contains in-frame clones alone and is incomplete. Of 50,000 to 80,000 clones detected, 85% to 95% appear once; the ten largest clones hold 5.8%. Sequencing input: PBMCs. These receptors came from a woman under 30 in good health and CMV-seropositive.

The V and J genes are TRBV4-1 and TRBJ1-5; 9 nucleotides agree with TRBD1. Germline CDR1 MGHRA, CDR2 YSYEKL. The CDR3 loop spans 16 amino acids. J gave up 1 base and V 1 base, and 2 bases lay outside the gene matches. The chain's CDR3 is CASSQGTGESNQPQHF. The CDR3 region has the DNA TGCGCCAGCAGCCAAGGGACAGGGGAGAGCAATCAGCCCCAGCATTTT.

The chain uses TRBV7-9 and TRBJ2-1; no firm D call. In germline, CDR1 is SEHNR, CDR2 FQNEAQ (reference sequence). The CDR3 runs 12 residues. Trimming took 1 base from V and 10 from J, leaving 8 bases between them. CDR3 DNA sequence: TGTGCCAGCAGCTTAGGAGAGAACGAGCAGTTCTTC. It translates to CASSLGENEQFF.

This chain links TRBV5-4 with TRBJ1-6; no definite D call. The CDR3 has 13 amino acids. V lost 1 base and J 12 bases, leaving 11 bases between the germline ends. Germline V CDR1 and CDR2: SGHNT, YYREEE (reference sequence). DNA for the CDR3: TGTGCCAGCAGCTTGTGGAGGGATGGACCCCTCCACTTT. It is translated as CASSLWRDGPLHF.

CDR3 residues: CASSRGQTYNEQFF. DNA for the CDR3: TGCGCCAGCAGCAGGGGGCAAACCTACAATGAGCAGTTCTTC. This chain joins TRBV5-1 and TRBJ2-1; 7 nucleotides line up with TRBD1. Per the germline V gene, CDR1 is SGHRS and CDR2 is YFSETQ. The CDR3 is 14 amino acids. Trimming took 4 bases from V and 2 from J; bases not matched to a gene: 3.

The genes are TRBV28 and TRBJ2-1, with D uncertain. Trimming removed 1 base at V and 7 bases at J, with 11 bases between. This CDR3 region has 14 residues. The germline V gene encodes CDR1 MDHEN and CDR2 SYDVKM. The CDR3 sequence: CASSLFRLLNEQFF. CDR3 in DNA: TGTGCCAGCAGTTTATTCCGACTCCTGAATGAGCAGTTCTTC. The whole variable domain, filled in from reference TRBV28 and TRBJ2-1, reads DVKVTQSSRYLVKRTGEKVFLECVQDMDHENMFWYRQDPGLGLRLIYFSYDVKMKEKGDIPEGYSVSREKKERFSLILESASTNQTSMYLCASSLFRLLNEQFFGPGTRLTVL.